There are a few counts of the clone carrying this T cell receptor (beta chain). The antigen remains unidentified. The PCR used 60 Vbeta and 13 Jbeta primers. Sequencing used immunoSEQ multiplex PCR; TCRdb keeps in-frame clones, though not all of them. This table has 55,000 or so clones, 65% to 85% appearing once. This sample was included in a study of cytomegalovirus exposure and HLA in healthy donors. Overall study findings and caveats: Later analysis associated a missense DCLRE1C variant with TCR beta V- and J-gene trimming. What was likely a sequencing artifact was a cluster of highly shared sequence variants.

The germline V gene encodes CDR1 GTSNPN and CDR2 SVGIG (reference sequence). This CDR3 comprises 13 residues. V was pared by 7 bases and J by 0 bases, with 13 bases between. This receptor was obtained from a man in his late teens or twenties in good health and CMV-seronegative. The V call is TRBV30, the J call TRBJ2-7, with D tentatively TRBD2 (6 bases). The sample was PBMCs. CDR3 loop: CASTRFSSYEQYF. The CDR3 DNA reads TGTGCCTCGACTAGATTCAGCTCCTACGAGCAGTACTTC.